This T cell receptor (beta chain) was recovered during a study of neoadjuvant anti-PD-1 for oral cavity cancer. This clone has only one observation. TCRdb's copy holds only in-frame clones and misses some; the assay was immunoSEQ multiplex PCR. The sample records roughly 20,000 clones, under 55% being singletons. Time point in this sample: after neoadjuvant nivolumab, at surgical resection. The germline CDR1 and CDR2 sequences are SQVTM and ANQGSEA. The CDR3 has 12 residues. Trimming cost V 7 bases and J 1 base, with 10 bases left between them. V and J are TRBV29-1 and TRBJ1-1; possibly TRBD1 for D (6 bases). This specimen was tumor tissue, taken after nivolumab (anti-PD-1) treatment. The sequence was obtained from a person aged 35-79 years with oral cavity squamous cell carcinoma. The CDR3 loop reads CSAQGWNTEAFF. The CDR3 region has the DNA TGCAGCGCACAGGGATGGAACACTGAAGCTTTCTTT.